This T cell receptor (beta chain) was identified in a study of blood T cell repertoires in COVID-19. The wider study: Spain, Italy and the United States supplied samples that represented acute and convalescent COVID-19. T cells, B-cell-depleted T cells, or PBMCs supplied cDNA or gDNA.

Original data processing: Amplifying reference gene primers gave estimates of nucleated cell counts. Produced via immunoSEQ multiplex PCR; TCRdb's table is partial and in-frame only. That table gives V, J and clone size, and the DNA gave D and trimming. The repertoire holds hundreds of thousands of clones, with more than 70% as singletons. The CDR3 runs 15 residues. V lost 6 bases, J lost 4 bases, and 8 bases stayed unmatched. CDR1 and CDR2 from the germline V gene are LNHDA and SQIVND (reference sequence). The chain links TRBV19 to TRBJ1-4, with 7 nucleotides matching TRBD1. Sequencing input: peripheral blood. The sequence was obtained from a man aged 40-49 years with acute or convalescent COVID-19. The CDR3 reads CASSLTGFVNEKLFF. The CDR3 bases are TGTGCCAGTAGCCTGACAGGGTTCGTTAATGAAAAACTGTTTTTT.